This TCR beta chain was captured in a study of T-cell memory formation after mild COVID-19. On the study more broadly: There were largely donor-specific TCR clusters.

This clonotype appeared a few times. As yet, its antigen is unknown. TCRdb re-called the 5' RACE reads with MiXCR, one entry per CDR3 protein. Of approximately 580,000 distinct CDR3 sequences listed, about a fifth are singletons. Study-level findings and limits: Shrinking CD4+ clones resided mostly in CM and EM, and CD8+ ones in EMRA. Clones contracting over day 15 to 85 were CD4/CD8 balanced, with later expanders leaning CD4+.

Trimming at V came to 1 base and at J to 9 bases, leaving 10 bases not matched to a gene. CDR1 and CDR2 from the germline V gene are SGHAT and FQNNGV. This CDR3 has 16 amino acids. Sequencing used PBMCs or a T cell subset sorted from them (not recorded which). The rearrangement uses TRBV11-2 and TRBJ2-1; TRBD2 matches 9 bases. The sequence came from an adult woman who had mild COVID-19 (a few samples of this study predate the infection). Cell type and time point are not known. CDR3 bases: TGTGCCAGCAGCTTAGTGGTGGCGGGAGGGCAAAGTGAGCAGTTCTTC. Its translation: CASSLVVAGGQSEQFF.